This T cell receptor beta chain was identified in a study of T cells in tuberculosis (dated by TCRdb to 2016 to 2019). Background on the whole study: To characterize T cells specific for the mycobacterial lipid antigen glucose monomycolate (GMM), the study used CD1B tetramers together with high-throughput TCR immunosequencing. A South African clinical cohort compared IGRA-negative adolescents, IGRA-positive adolescents with latent tuberculosis and adults with active tuberculosis, 9 to 11 per group. PBMC from patients with active tuberculosis were archived either before the start of standard anti-tuberculosis treatment or within 7 days of starting that treatment.

Counted from cysteine to phenylalanine, this CDR3 has 13 amino acids. Kept here is only the CDR3 DNA, which spans 39 bases and is read in frame from base 1. CDR1 GTSNPN and CDR2 SVGIG are derived from the germline V gene (reference sequence). Clipping removes 2 bases from V and 7 bases from J, with 7 as the unmatched junction base count. The sample's time point label, in plain terms: new active TB diagnosis, blood taken before or within 7 days of starting treatment. The active tuberculosis patients were newly diagnosed, HIV-seronegative South African adults aged 18 years or older. Confirmation of active tuberculosis was obtained by positive sputum smear microscopy and/or positive M. tuberculosis culture. Immunosequencing was performed on unsorted cryopreserved PBMC and covered about 100,000 T cells per clinical donor on average. In the case of this clone: Its antigen is still unknown. Per-nucleotide qualities are absent, and no much larger clonotype sits a single base away.

Points the paper makes about the study in general: An accuracy of 87% (AUROC about 0.9) was reached by a classifier using the diverse GMM-specific repertoire, compared with around 70% accuracy when GEM motif frequencies were used. Smaller mean NN-distances to GMM-specific TCRs were observed in active tuberculosis TCR-alpha repertoires than in IGRA-negative controls, suggesting clonal expansion of GMM-specific TCRs. Clinical samples were chosen by availability of cryopreserved specimens, and active tuberculosis cases were adults while controls were adolescents. Smaller NN-distances were partly driven by shorter CDR3-alpha lengths in active tuberculosis patients, and statistical significance was not reached for the TCR-beta difference.

TCR libraries were generated with the immunoSEQ multiplex PCR assay, using TCR-beta and/or TCR-alpha/delta assays for each sample. Amplified TCR libraries were sequenced on the Illumina high-throughput platform. Turning to the authors' computational methods: Clustering and dimensionality reduction relied on pairwise TCRdist distances among GMM-specific receptors from T cells that were either sorted ex vivo or expanded in vitro. Each clinical repertoire was assigned a mean NN-distance score, defined as the average TCRdist to the nearest 10% of tetramer-positive reference sequences. GEM TCR motif frequency was calculated as the fraction of unique TCRs that matched known GEM sequences by V/J usage and CDR3 length. Linear discriminant analysis with leave-one-out cross-validation, implemented in scikit-learn, was used to classify active tuberculosis. TCRdb carries this immuneACCESS record with in-frame sequences only. Its versions omit some clonotypes, under half of them owing to an unresolved V gene in the studies checked, with the rest unexplained. The V and J calls and the clone size are those of that table, but D and trimming were determined from the DNA. In this sample the table shows some 30,000 clones, 86% of which occur a single time. The ten largest clonotypes hold 4% to 6.5% of the sample.

Source: PBMCs, taken at tuberculosis diagnosis. The receptor's source is an adult with tuberculosis. The chain was built from TRBV30 and TRBJ2-7; 8 junctional bases match TRBD2. The sequenced DNA: TGTGCCTGGAGTTCAGCGGGAGTGAGAGAGCAGTACTTC. This codes for CAWSSAGVREQYF. Where the CDR3 stops, the reference TRBV30 and TRBJ2-7 genes take over; the full variable domain is SQTIHQWPATLVQPVGSPLSLECTVEGTSNPNLYWYRQAAGRGLQLLFYSVGIGQISSEVPQNLSASRPQDRQFILSSKKLLLSDSGFYLCAWSSAGVREQYFGPGTRLTVT.